A selection of T cell receptor beta chains follows, all from one sample in a study of cytomegalovirus exposure and HLA in healthy donors. TCRdb's table, derived via immunoSEQ multiplex PCR, lists solely in-frame clones and lacks some. The sample includes 160,000 or so clones, approximately 79% of them seen just once. Sequencing input: PBMCs. These receptor sequences come from a woman in her forties or fifties in good health and CMV-seropositive. Both conserved end residues are part of each CDR3. A D gene is named only where the DNA matches it firmly. Clone size is shown for a subset of rows, as once, few, many or a class of expanded clone.

clone size	J gene	D gene	V gene	CDR3 protein	CDR3 DNA
.	TRBJ1-2	.	TRBV6-5	CASSEWSGYGYTF	TGTGCCAGCAGTGAATGGTCCGGTTATGGCTACACCTTC
.	TRBJ2-2	TRBD2	TRBV6-5	CASTPKLAAGELFF	TGTGCCAGCACCCCTAAACTAGCGGCCGGGGAGCTGTTTTTT
.	TRBJ2-3	.	TRBV5-4	CASSLSGTDTQYF	TGTGCCAGCAGCTTGTCGGGGACAGATACGCAGTATTTT
.	TRBJ2-2	TRBD2	TRBV7-9	CSSSLPPGLAAGGTGELFF	TGTTCCAGCAGTTTACCTCCGGGACTAGCCGCGGGTGGGACCGGGGAGCTGTTTTTT
.	TRBJ2-4	.	TRBV7-9	CASSLSAGSGQNIQYF	TGTGCCAGCAGCTTATCGGCGGGCAGCGGACAAAACATTCAGTACTTC
.	TRBJ2-1	TRBD1	TRBV10-1	CASSEARTGYEQFF	TGCGCCAGCAGTGAGGCCCGGACAGGGTATGAGCAGTTCTTC
.	TRBJ2-1	.	TRBV7-2	CASSFTPSAYNEQFF	TGTGCCAGCAGCTTCACCCCTAGCGCGTACAATGAGCAGTTCTTC
.	TRBJ2-2	.	TRBV6-1	CASNRDTGELFF	TGTGCCAGCAATCGGGACACCGGGGAGCTGTTTTTT
.	TRBJ2-5	.	TRBV7-9	CSSSPPPRTATRETQYF	TGTTCCAGCAGCCCTCCCCCTCGGACTGCTACAAGAGAGACCCAGTACTTC
few	TRBJ2-3	.	TRBV7-6	CASSYTSTDTQYF	TGTGCCAGCAGCTATACTAGCACAGATACGCAGTATTTT
few	TRBJ2-7	TRBD1	TRBV11-3	CASSLGTGAHYEQYF	TGTGCCAGCAGCTTGGGGACAGGGGCCCACTACGAGCAGTACTTC
.	TRBJ1-3	TRBD1	TRBV10-3	CAISEGDRGSGNTIYF	TGTGCCATCAGTGAGGGGGACAGGGGCTCTGGAAACACCATATATTTT
once	TRBJ2-2	.	TRBV5-4	CASSWTVSGELFF	TGTGCCAGCAGCTGGACAGTATCCGGGGAGCTGTTTTTT
few	TRBJ2-7	TRBD1	TRBV7-9	CASTVGGMVEQYF	TGTGCCAGCACCGTAGGGGGCATGGTCGAGCAGTACTTC
.	TRBJ2-2	TRBD2	TRBV29-1	CSATGGDVGELFF	TGCAGCGCTACGGGGGGGGACGTCGGGGAGCTGTTTTTT
.	TRBJ1-2	TRBD1	TRBV6-5	CASSALVGGDGYTF	TGTGCCAGCAGTGCGCTGGTAGGGGGCGATGGCTACACCTTC
once	TRBJ2-7	TRBD1	TRBV5-6	CASSARSGGLYEQYF	TGTGCCAGCAGTGCGCGGTCAGGGGGCTTATACGAGCAGTACTTC
.	TRBJ2-3	TRBD2	TRBV27	CASSLSWGGLARSTDTQYF	TGTGCCAGCAGTTTATCTTGGGGAGGACTAGCTAGAAGCACAGATACGCAGTATTTT
.	TRBJ2-3	TRBD2	TRBV9	CASSVEGRLAGGGDTQYF	TGTGCCAGCAGCGTAGAAGGCCGACTAGCGGGGGGGGGAGATACGCAGTATTTT
.	TRBJ1-2	.	TRBV6-6	CASQIWTNGYTF	TGTGCCAGCCAGATATGGACAAATGGCTACACCTTC
.	TRBJ2-2	TRBD1	TRBV5-4	CASRRDRGTGELFF	TGTGCCAGCAGACGGGACAGGGGAACCGGGGAGCTGTTTTTT
.	TRBJ2-3	TRBD2	TRBV27	CASRGLSTDTQYF	TGTGCCAGCAGGGGACTATCCACAGATACGCAGTATTTT
.	TRBJ2-7	.	TRBV30	CAWGSDYEQYF	TGTGCCTGGGGGAGCGATTACGAGCAGTACTTC
.	TRBJ2-2	.	TRBV7-8	CASSLNHIPYTGELFF	TGTGCCAGCAGCTTAAATCACATTCCCTACACCGGGGAGCTGTTTTTT
.	TRBJ1-6	TRBD1	TRBV7-9	CASSIYGTAYNSPLHF	TGTGCCAGCAGCATCTACGGGACAGCCTATAATTCACCCCTCCACTTT
.	TRBJ1-3	.	TRBV7-2	CASSLGLSGNTIYF	TGTGCCAGCAGCTTAGGACTTTCTGGAAACACCATATATTTT
.	TRBJ1-6	.	TRBV5-1	CASSVQEFSPLHF	TGCGCCAGCAGCGTCCAGGAATTCTCACCCCTCCACTTT
.	TRBJ1-4	.	TRBV15	CATSRADRSNEKLFF	TGTGCCACCAGCAGAGCAGACAGGTCTAATGAAAAACTGTTTTTT
.	TRBJ1-6	TRBD1	TRBV30	CAWRTGGAANSPLHF	TGTGCCTGGAGGACAGGGGGCGCGGCGAATTCACCCCTCCACTTT
.	TRBJ2-3	.	TRBV10-2	CASSVRLAASTDTQYF	TGCGCCAGCAGTGTGAGGCTAGCTGCTAGCACAGATACGCAGTATTTT
.	TRBJ1-2	TRBD1	TRBV6-1	CATTGLKWDGYTF	TGTGCCACGACAGGGCTTAAGTGGGATGGCTACACTTTC
.	TRBJ1-3	.	TRBV25-1	CASGAGNPNTIYF	TGTGCCAGCGGCGCCGGGAACCCAAACACCATATATTTT
once	TRBJ1-6	TRBD1	TRBV5-1	CASSRRTGGNSPLHF	TGCGCCAGCAGCCGAAGGACAGGGGGAAATTCACCCCTCCACTTT
once	TRBJ1-1	.	TRBV7-2	CASSLEPLQTEAFF	TGTGCCAGCAGCTTGGAGCCACTGCAGACTGAAGCTTTCTTT
.	TRBJ2-3	.	TRBV7-9	CASSRTDTQYF	TGTGCCAGCAGCCGGACAGATACGCAGTATTTT
.	TRBJ1-2	.	TRBV19	CASISEDGYTF	TGTGCCAGTATTTCAGAGGATGGCTACACCTTC
few	TRBJ2-1	TRBD1	TRBV30	CAWSHSGQGYNEQFF	TGTGCCTGGAGTCACTCGGGACAGGGGTACAATGAGCAGTTCTTC
.	TRBJ1-1	TRBD1	TRBV19	CASSIRNRGQRTEAFF	TGTGCCAGTAGTATTCGGAACAGGGGGCAGCGCACTGAAGCTTTCTTT
.	TRBJ2-3	TRBD2	TRBV7-6	CASSSRTSGTDTQYF	TGTGCCAGCAGCTCCCGGACTAGCGGCACAGATACGCAGTATTTT
.	TRBJ2-7	TRBD1	TRBV10-3	CAIREQGPSDEQYF	TGTGCCATCAGGGAACAGGGGCCTTCGGACGAGCAGTACTTC
few	TRBJ2-7	TRBD1	TRBV27	CASSSGQGYEQYF	TGTGCCAGCAGCTCCGGACAGGGCTACGAGCAGTACTTC
.	TRBJ2-7	TRBD2	TRBV5-1	CASSLGTSPQHEQYF	TGCGCCAGCAGCTTGGGGACTAGCCCCCAGCACGAGCAGTACTTC
.	TRBJ1-1	.	TRBV7-9	CSSSPPRGLELQAFF	TGTTCCAGCAGCCCACCAAGGGGTCTGGAGCTCCAAGCTTTCTTT
.	TRBJ1-3	.	TRBV7-2	CASSIDGAGNTIYF	TGTGCCAGCAGCATTGATGGGGCAGGAAACACCATATATTTT
once	TRBJ2-2	.	TRBV30	CAWSGVDAGELFF	TGTGCCTGGAGCGGGGTCGACGCCGGGGAGCTGTTTTTT
.	TRBJ1-2	TRBD1	TRBV19	CASKRGQDTNYGYTF	TGTGCCAGTAAGAGAGGACAGGACACTAACTATGGCTACACCTTC
few	TRBJ2-1	TRBD2	TRBV6-6	CASTLLAGDYNEQFF	TGTGCCAGCACCTTACTAGCGGGGGACTACAATGAGCAGTTCTTC